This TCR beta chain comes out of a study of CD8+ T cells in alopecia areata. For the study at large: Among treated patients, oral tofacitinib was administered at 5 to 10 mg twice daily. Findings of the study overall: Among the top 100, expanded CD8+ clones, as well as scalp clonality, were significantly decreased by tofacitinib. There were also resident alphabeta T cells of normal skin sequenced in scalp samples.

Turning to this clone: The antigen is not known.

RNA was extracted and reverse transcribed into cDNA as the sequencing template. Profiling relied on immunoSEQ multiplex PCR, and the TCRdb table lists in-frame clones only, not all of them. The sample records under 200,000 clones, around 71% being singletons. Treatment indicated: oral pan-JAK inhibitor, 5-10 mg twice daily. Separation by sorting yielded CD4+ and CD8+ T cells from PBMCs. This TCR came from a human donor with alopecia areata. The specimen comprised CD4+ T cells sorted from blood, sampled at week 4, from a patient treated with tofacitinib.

The CDR3 protein is CATSRQGRDTQYF. DNA for the CDR3: TGTGCCACCAGCAGACAGGGTCGGGATACGCAGTATTTT. This chain joins TRBV15 and TRBJ2-3, with D possibly being TRBD1 (5 bases). The CDR3 length is 13 residues. CDR1 is LNHNV, CDR2 YYDKDF, per germline (reference sequence). V shed 2 bases and J shed 6 bases, with 9 bases lying between them.